The 22 T cell receptor beta chains below come from one sample, sequenced in a study of circulating tumor DNA in untreated peripheral T-cell lymphoma. This table comes from immunoSEQ multiplex PCR, and its TCRdb copy is limited to in-frame clones, with some not included. The table lists around 2,000 clones, 71% of them singletons, with 45% to 70% in the top ten. The sample comprised tumor tissue. The source of these receptors is a human donor with peripheral T-cell lymphoma.

About this clone: Its ends do not fully match the called genes, so a read error is possible. The CDR3 DNA reads as TGTGCCAGCAGCGTGCCCGGGACAACTGGCCCTGAAGCTTTCTTT. This gives the protein CASSVPGTTGPEAFF. The chain links TRBV15 to TRBJ1-1, with a possible D match to TRBD1 (6 bases). The germline gives CDR1 LNHNV, CDR2 YYDKDF (reference sequence). The CDR3 extends over 15 amino acids.

The sample holds a few counts of this clone. This chain uses TRBV11-3 with TRBJ2-7; TRBD1 is a possible D gene (6 bases). Germline lookup yields CDR1 SGHNT and CDR2 YENEEA. CDR3 size: 14 residues. Trimming took 6 bases from V and 5 from J, leaving 17 bases between them. The CDR3 spells CASSLMAGAHEQYF. The CDR3 nucleotides read TGTGCCAGCAGTTTGATGGCAGGGGCCCACGAGCAGTACTTC. Using reference TRBV11-3 and TRBJ2-7 for the parts outside the CDR3, the full variable domain is EAGVVQSPRYKIIEKKQPVAFWCNPISGHNTLYWYLQNLGQGPELLIRYENEEAVDDSQLPKDRFSAERLKGVDSTLKIQPAELGDSAVYLCASSLMAGAHEQYFGPGTRLTVT.

The sample holds one count of this clone. The chain employs TRBV11-3 and TRBJ2-2, with D uncertain. Per germline, CDR1 SGHNT and CDR2 YENEEA. The CDR3 runs to 16 residues. With 5 bases removed from V and 5 bases from J, the gap between germline ends came to 18 bases. CDR3 sequence: CASSRAEVRRTGELFF. The CDR3 DNA is TGTGCCAGCAGCCGTGCAGAGGTCAGGCGTACCGGGGAGCTGTTTTTT. The full variable domain, its missing parts supplied by reference TRBV11-3 and TRBJ2-2, is EAGVVQSPRYKIIEKKQPVAFWCNPISGHNTLYWYLQNLGQGPELLIRYENEEAVDDSQLPKDRFSAERLKGVDSTLKIQPAELGDSAVYLCASSRAEVRRTGELFFGEGSRLTVL.

The V and J genes are TRBV6-8 and TRBJ2-7; 15 bases match TRBD2. Germline CDR1 MNHGY, CDR2 SAAAGT. The J segment lost 0 bases and the V segment lost 4 bases, leaving 19 bases of the junction unmatched. The CDR3 covers 22 residues. The CDR3 spells CASSSYVLPGLAGGVSSYEQYF. DNA for the CDR3: TGTGCCAGCAGTTCTTATGTCCTTCCTGGACTAGCGGGAGGGGTTAGCTCCTACGAGCAGTACTTC.

This chain connects TRBV4-1 to TRBJ1-1; 7 positions agree with TRBD1. With 1 base clipped from V and 5 bases from J, the junction kept 4 bases outside the gene matches. Germline V gives CDR1 MGHRA, CDR2 YSYEKL. This CDR3 is 14 amino acids long. Here the CDR3 reads CASSQGQGDTEAFF. The CDR3 DNA sequence: TGCGCCAGCAGCCAAGGACAGGGTGATACTGAAGCTTTCTTT.

The rearrangement joins TRBV11-3 to TRBJ1-1; D is possibly TRBD1 (5 bases). Between the trimmed V and J ends, which lost 2 bases and 0 bases, there was a span of 10 bases. This CDR3 region has 15 residues. Per the germline V gene, CDR1 is SGHNT and CDR2 is YENEEA. CDR3 bases: TGTGCCAGCAGCTTAATGGGGCTGATGAACACTGAAGCTTTCTTT. As protein: CASSLMGLMNTEAFF.

The chain carries TRBV6-8 and TRBJ1-6; no reliable D call. Per the germline V gene, CDR1 is MNHGY and CDR2 is SAAAGT. The CDR3 covers 13 residues. V dropped 6 bases and J dropped 8 bases, with 11 bases sitting between them. The CDR3 here is CASSLTNHSPLHF. The CDR3 DNA is TGTGCCAGCAGCCTTACTAATCATTCACCCCTCCACTTT.

The table lists this clone with a few counts. The J gene is TRBJ2-2, the V gene TRBV19, with 9 positions matching TRBD1. The CDR3 runs to 14 residues. Trimming took 5 bases from V and 5 from J; bases not matched to a gene: 3. From germline, CDR1 is LNHDA and CDR2 SQIVND (reference sequence). CDR3 in amino acids: CASSAGTGTGELFF. The CDR3 DNA is TGTGCCAGTAGTGCCGGGACAGGGACCGGGGAGCTGTTTTTT.

The chain joins TRBV18 to TRBJ1-2; 7 bases agree with TRBD1. The CDR3 length is 15 residues. CDR1 and CDR2 from the germline V gene are KGHSH and LQKENI. V dropped 3 bases and J dropped 0; count of bases not matched to a gene: 4. CDR3 DNA: TGTGCCAGCTCACCCCAGGGACAGACTAACTATGGCTACACCTTC. Its protein is CASSPQGQTNYGYTF.

This sequence joins TRBV19 and TRBJ2-7, with 9 nucleotides matching TRBD1. Germline CDR1 LNHDA, CDR2 SQIVND (reference sequence). The CDR3 is made up of 21 amino acids. The trim removed 4 bases at V and 5 bases at J, leaving 27 bases unmatched. CDR3: CASSNGPLRDRATGTTDEQYF. The CDR3 DNA follows: TGTGCCAGTAGTAACGGTCCACTCCGGGACAGGGCTACAGGGACTACGGACGAGCAGTACTTC.

This chain uses TRBV6-7 with TRBJ2-2; D call uncertain. TRBV6-7 is reported as an ORF; its role is uncertain. Trimming left V 0 bases short and J 4 bases short, with 9 bases between. This CDR3 region has 15 residues. This chain's CDR3 is CASSYSDPATGELFF. The CDR3 region has the DNA TGTGCCAGCAGTTACTCCGACCCAGCCACCGGGGAGCTGTTTTTT.

This chain joins TRBV19 and TRBJ1-5; tentatively, D is TRBD1 (6 bases). Germline loops: CDR1 LNHDA, CDR2 SQIVND (reference sequence). CDR3 size: 15 residues. The V end was cut by 4 bases, the J end by 1 base, with 11 bases between. CDR3 residues: CASSRTGPSNQPQHF. CDR3 sequence (DNA): TGTGCCAGTAGTAGAACAGGGCCAAGCAATCAGCCCCAGCATTTT.

The genes are TRBV16 and TRBJ2-7; TRBD1 matches at 11 bases. This CDR3 has 13 residues. V dropped 5 bases and J dropped 4; count of bases not matched to a gene: 1. Germline assignment: CDR1 KGHSY and CDR2 FQNENV. This chain's CDR3 is CASSGTGGYEQYF. In nucleotides, the CDR3 is TGTGCCAGCAGCGGGACAGGGGGTTACGAGCAGTACTTC.

This clone showed up just once. J is TRBJ2-1 and V is TRBV30; D is perhaps TRBD2 (7 bases). CDR3 length: 13 amino acids. V was shortened by 1 base and J by 9 bases, with 13 bases between the two germline ends. The germline V gene encodes CDR1 GTSNPN and CDR2 SVGIG (reference sequence). The CDR3 spells CAWSGAGASEQFF. DNA for the CDR3: TGTGCCTGGAGTGGGGCGGGGGCAAGTGAGCAGTTCTTC.

The chain combines TRBV15 with TRBJ2-7; a possible D gene is TRBD2 (5 bases). The germline V gene encodes CDR1 LNHNV and CDR2 YYDKDF (reference sequence). The CDR3 consists of 15 residues. V lost 0 bases and J lost 2, with 11 bases in between. Here the CDR3 reads CATSRDLNSAYEQYF. The CDR3 coding sequence is TGTGCCACCAGCAGAGATCTGAATAGCGCCTACGAGCAGTACTTC.

This clone was counted a few times. The chain carries TRBV30 and TRBJ2-3; 9 bases fit TRBD2. This CDR3 has 13 residues. The V and J ends lost 1 base and 14 bases, in that order; junction bases with no gene match: 10. Germline V CDR1 and CDR2: GTSNPN, SVGIG (reference sequence). CDR3 nucleotide sequence: TGTGCCTGGAGTGAGGGGCTAGCGGGAAATGTGTATTTT. Its translation is CAWSEGLAGNVYF.

The CDR3: CASSIGTTYNEQFF. CDR3 sequence (DNA): TGTGCCAGCAGTATAGGGACTACCTACAATGAGCAGTTCTTC. This chain links TRBV28 with TRBJ2-1, with 7 nucleotides matching TRBD2. The CDR3 spans 14 residues. Losses at the gene ends were 5 bases for V and 2 bases for J; bases not matched to a gene: 3. The germline CDR1 and CDR2 sequences are MDHEN and SYDVKM.

The rearrangement uses TRBV6-8 and TRBJ1-2; 8 nucleotides line up with TRBD1. The CDR3 sequence is 13 residues long. J lost 4 bases, V lost 2 bases, and 0 bases had no gene match. CDR1 and CDR2 from the germline V gene are MNHGY and SAAAGT. In DNA form, the CDR3 reads TGTGCCAGCAGTTACCAGGGGGCCTATGGCTACACCTTC. Its protein product is CASSYQGAYGYTF.

V gene TRBV29-1 combines with J gene TRBJ1-2, with D uncertain. From germline, CDR1 is SQVTM and CDR2 ANQGSEA. V dropped 3 bases and J dropped 3 bases, with 14 bases sitting between them. The CDR3 runs to 14 residues. The CDR3 coding sequence is TGCAGCGTTGAGGGTGAAGGAGATTACTATGGCTACACCTTC. Protein sequence: CSVEGEGDYYGYTF.

The table lists this clone with a few counts. The chain links TRBV18 to TRBJ2-7; D remains unclear. Deletions cut 8 bases from V and 3 bases from J, with 11 bases between. Germline assignment: CDR1 KGHSH and CDR2 LQKENI. CDR3 length: 12 amino acids. CDR3 nucleotide sequence: TGTGCCAGCACCTTAGGTGGCTACGAGCAGTACTTC. It is translated as CASTLGGYEQYF.

The J gene is TRBJ2-1, the V gene TRBV19; D uncertain. CDR3 size: 12 residues. Between the trimmed V and J ends, which lost 2 bases and 5 bases, there was a span of 4 bases. CDR1 LNHDA and CDR2 SQIVND come from the germline V gene (reference sequence). This CDR3 reads CASSIIDNEQFF. CDR3 DNA: TGTGCCAGTAGTATAATCGACAATGAGCAGTTCTTC. Full variable domain (remainder filled in from reference TRBV19 and TRBJ2-1): DGGITQSPKYLFRKEGQNVTLSCEQNLNHDAMYWYRQDPGQGLRLIYYSQIVNDFQKGDIAEGYSVSREKKESFPLTVTSAQKNPTAFYLCASSIIDNEQFFGPGTRLTVL.

This clone has just one count. J is TRBJ1-1 and V is TRBV30, with a weak D call TRBD1 (6 bases). CDR1 and CDR2 from the germline V gene are GTSNPN and SVGIG (reference sequence). This CDR3 contains 16 residues. Trimming pared 0 bases from V and 3 bases from J, leaving 17 bases between. The CDR3 bases are TGTGCCTGGAGTGTACCCTACAGGGACACTTACACTGAAGCTTTCTTT. Translation gives CAWSVPYRDTYTEAFF.